The 19 T cell receptor beta chains reported below all come from one sample, sequenced in a study of control samples from healthy donors and cancer patients. The protocol was immunoSEQ multiplex PCR, while the TCRdb copy is restricted to in-frame clones and leaves out a portion. The sample contains 150,000 to 200,000 clones, almost 90% of which appear only once. The sequenced sample consisted of blood. All receptors derive from a woman in her 30s in good health.

This chain connects TRBV25-1 to TRBJ1-4; no clear D gene. Trimming removed 2 bases from V and 6 bases from J, with 13 bases in between. The CDR3 is made up of 15 amino acids. Germline V gene lookup returns CDR1 MGHDK and CDR2 SYGVNS. Here the CDR3 reads CASSEVGNEDEKLFF. The DNA of the CDR3 is TGTGCCAGCAGTGAAGTGGGGAATGAGGATGAAAAACTGTTTTTT.

The V call is TRBV14, the J call TRBJ2-7; D is unresolved. V dropped 1 base and J dropped 9 bases, with 10 bases sitting between them. In germline, CDR1 is SGHDN, CDR2 FVKESK. This CDR3 comprises 12 residues. The CDR3 loop is CASSQVRVRQYF. As DNA, the CDR3 is TGTGCCAGCAGCCAAGTTAGGGTCAGGCAGTACTTC. The full variable domain, in which reference TRBV14 and TRBJ2-7 provide the parts outside the CDR3, is EAGVTQFPSHSVIEKGQTVTLRCDPISGHDNLYWYRRVMGKEIKFLLHFVKESKQDESGMPNNRFLAERTGGTYSTLKVQPAELEDSGVYFCASSQVRVRQYFGPGTRLTVT.

This rearrangement joins TRBV29-1 to TRBJ2-1; 13 bases line up with TRBD2. The germline CDR1 and CDR2 sequences are SQVTM and ANQGSEA. The ends lost 3 bases at V and 6 bases at J; junction bases unmatched: 8. The CDR3 is 16 amino acids. In nucleotides, the CDR3 is TGCAGCGTTGAGGGGGGGACTAGCGGGGCCTTCAATGAGCAGTTCTTC. Encoded protein: CSVEGGTSGAFNEQFF.

V is TRBV20-1 and J is TRBJ2-7; perhaps D is TRBD1 or TRBD2 (5 bases each). Between the trimmed V and J ends, which lost 3 bases and 6 bases, there was a span of 9 bases. CDR1 DFQATT and CDR2 SNEGSKA come from the germline V gene (reference sequence). The CDR3 has 11 residues. The chain's CDR3 is CSASPGAEQYF. In nucleotides, the CDR3 is TGCAGTGCTAGTCCCGGGGCCGAGCAGTACTTC.

The V call is TRBV5-1, the J call TRBJ2-1; 7 nucleotides align to TRBD1. The CDR3 contains 17 residues. Germline loops: CDR1 SGHRS, CDR2 YFSETQ. Losses at the gene ends were 2 bases for V and 2 bases for J; bases not matched to a gene: 10. CDR3 sequence reads: CASSFTDRAPPYNEQFF. For the CDR3, the DNA is TGCGCCAGCAGCTTTACAGACAGGGCGCCTCCCTACAATGAGCAGTTCTTC.

On this clone itself: The junction departs from germline at one end; a sequencing error may be responsible. The chain joins TRBV2 to TRBJ2-1; 7 nucleotides align to TRBD1. CDR3 size: 16 residues. The germline CDR1 and CDR2 sequences are SNHLY and FYNNEI. CDR3 region: CASREDRASSYNEQFF. The CDR3 region has the DNA TGTGCCAGCAGGGAAGACAGGGCCAGCTCCTACAATGAGCAGTTCTTC.

This clone was recorded only once. The chain joins TRBV29-1 to TRBJ1-1, with 9 bases identical to TRBD1. CDR1 is SQVTM and CDR2 is ANQGSEA in the germline V gene. Unmatched junction bases numbered 4, after V lost 7 bases and J lost 4 bases. The length of the CDR3 is 12 residues. CDR3: CSGLTGGTEAFF. CDR3 nucleotides: TGCAGCGGTTTGACAGGGGGCACTGAAGCTTTCTTT.

This clone was observed a handful of times. The CDR3 here is CASTLSGSSTGELFF. The CDR3 DNA is TGTGCCAGCACCCTTAGCGGGAGTAGCACCGGGGAGCTGTTTTTT. This chain connects TRBV2 to TRBJ2-2, with 9 bases that match TRBD2. Germline trimming cut 7 bases from V and 4 bases from J; bases unmatched to any gene: 7. Germline V gene data show CDR1 as SNHLY and CDR2 as FYNNEI. The CDR3 loop spans 15 amino acids.

This clone has only one observation. The V gene is TRBV28, the J gene TRBJ1-5; D possibly corresponds to TRBD1 (5 bases). V was shortened by 8 bases and J by 5 bases, with 22 bases between the two germline ends. Germline assignment: CDR1 MDHEN and CDR2 SYDVKM. There are 16 residues in the CDR3. Here the CDR3 DNA reads TGTGCCAGCGGAGCGGGGGTAGCCCTTTGGGATCAGCCCCAGCATTTT. Its protein is CASGAGVALWDQPQHF.

The V gene is TRBV10-3, the J gene TRBJ2-7; 8 nucleotides agree with TRBD1. V shed 7 bases and J 3 bases; nucleotides not matched to a gene: 8. This CDR3 contains 14 residues. Per the germline V gene, CDR1 is ENHRY and CDR2 is SYGVKD. CDR3 sequence reads: CAIKETGGNYEQYF. CDR3 DNA sequence: TGTGCCATCAAAGAAACAGGGGGTAACTACGAGCAGTACTTC.

The V gene is TRBV24-1, the J gene TRBJ1-2; D unclear. The germline V and J ends were trimmed by 1 base and 8 bases, with 10 bases remaining between them. Germline V lookup: CDR1 KGHDR, CDR2 SFDVKD. This CDR3 is 13 amino acids long. CDR3 in amino acids: CATSDLSGSGYTF. CDR3 DNA: TGTGCCACCAGTGATTTAAGTGGGTCAGGCTACACCTTC.

The chain uses TRBV6-6 and TRBJ2-7, with TRBD2 as a possible D gene (6 bases). The CDR3 has 16 residues. The germline V and J ends were trimmed by 6 bases and 3 bases, with 21 bases remaining between them. Germline assignment: CDR1 MNHNY and CDR2 SVGAGI (reference sequence). The CDR3 bases are TGTGCCAGCAGCCCCATAGCGGAGACCCACTTCTACGAGCAGTACTTC. This sequence encodes CASSPIAETHFYEQYF.

The chain links TRBV18 to TRBJ1-2; maybe TRBD1 (6 bases). The CDR3 is made up of 13 amino acids. Germline-derived CDR1 and CDR2 are KGHSH and LQKENI. The V end was cut by 6 bases, the J end by 2 bases, with 10 bases between. Here the CDR3 DNA reads TGTGCCAGCTCCCTAGACAGGAACTATGGCTACACCTTC. Its protein product is CASSLDRNYGYTF.

This chain links TRBV4-1 with TRBJ1-2, with unresolved D. The germline V and J ends were trimmed by 1 base and 7 bases, with 13 bases remaining between them. This CDR3 has 14 residues. Germline V gene lookup returns CDR1 MGHRA and CDR2 YSYEKL. CDR3 nucleotide sequence: TGCGCCAGCAGCCAAGTAGATCGAGGATTTGGCTACACCTTC. Translating it yields CASSQVDRGFGYTF.

V is TRBV10-3 and J is TRBJ2-5, with unresolved D. The V end lost 2 bases, the J end lost 4 bases, and 14 bases lay between the germline ends. Germline assignment: CDR1 ENHRY and CDR2 SYGVKD. The CDR3 consists of 15 residues. DNA of the CDR3: TGTGCCATCAGTGAGAACACAGTTCATGGAGAGACCCAGTACTTC. The encoded protein is CAISENTVHGETQYF.

This chain uses TRBV6-5 with TRBJ2-4, with D perhaps TRBD2 (5 bases). The germline CDR1 and CDR2 sequences are MNHEY and SVGAGI. This CDR3 spans 15 amino acids. V gave up 8 bases and J gave up 0 bases, with 14 bases separating them. In nucleotides, the CDR3 is TGTGCCAGCCACTCGGGGTCCGTAGCCAAAAACATTCAGTACTTC. Protein sequence: CASHSGSVAKNIQYF.

The chain carries TRBV18 and TRBJ2-5, with D unresolved. Germline V gene sequence: CDR1 KGHSH, CDR2 LQKENI. The V gene lost 8 bases and the J gene lost 1 base, with 14 bases spanning the gap. The CDR3 sequence is 14 residues long. The DNA of the CDR3 is TGTGCCAGCAACGACCGGAGAGGCCAAGAGACCCAGTACTTC. Protein product: CASNDRRGQETQYF.

This rearrangement joins TRBV3-1 (or the pseudogene TRBV3-2) to TRBJ2-5; 9 bases are a match to TRBD2. CDR3 length: 18 residues. Germline lookup yields CDR1 LGHDT and CDR2 YNNKEL (reference sequence). V lost 1 base and J lost 0; bases outside the gene matches: 9. CDR3 bases: TGTGCCAGCAGCCAAGCGGTTCTGCTAGCGGGGTACCAAGAGACCCAGTACTTC. Residues: CASSQAVLLAGYQETQYF.

In its sample, this clone was seen once. The chain is built from TRBV6-5 and TRBJ2-1, with TRBD2 matching 12 bases. CDR1 is MNHEY, CDR2 SVGAGI, per germline. The CDR3 length is 14 residues. V lost 7 bases to trimming and J lost 6 bases; unmatched junction nucleotides: 4. The CDR3 spells CASKLAGGLNEQFF. The CDR3 DNA reads TGTGCCAGCAAACTAGCGGGGGGTCTCAATGAGCAGTTCTTC.